The 24 T cell receptor beta chains below come from one sample, sequenced in a study of cytomegalovirus exposure and HLA in healthy donors (dated by TCRdb to the late 2010s). Receptor libraries were prepared by the immunoSEQ multiplex PCR assay. The multiplex PCR relied on a mix of 60 forward primers for TCR Vbeta segments and 13 reverse primers for TCR Jbeta segments. TCRdb holds this immuneACCESS table with in-frame rearrangements only. Some clones are missing; in checked studies, unresolved V genes explain under half, and the rest has no known cause. The sample table shows 120,000 or so clones, and about 78% are seen once. Roughly 8.2% of the sample belongs to the ten largest clones. Sequencing used PBMCs. Receptors were obtained from a woman in her thirties or forties in good health and CMV-seropositive.

The chain uses TRBV14 and TRBJ2-4, with a possible D match to TRBD2 (6 bases). Germline V gene data show CDR1 as SGHDN and CDR2 as FVKESK. There are 13 residues in the CDR3. Trimming stripped 6 bases from V and 4 bases from J, with 10 bases between. The CDR3 DNA follows: TGTGCCAGCAGGTGGGGACTTAAAAACATTCAGTACTTC. Protein: CASRWGLKNIQYF.

This clone occurred a few times. The genes are TRBV18 and TRBJ2-7; the D gene is possibly TRBD1 (6 bases). This CDR3 is built from 12 residues. Trimming cost V 2 bases and J 5 bases, with 7 bases left between them. CDR1 and CDR2 from the germline V gene are KGHSH and LQKENI. This CDR3 reads CASSPGQNEQYF. The CDR3 DNA reads as TGTGCCAGCTCACCAGGACAGAACGAGCAGTACTTC.

CDR3 protein: CARSRGLLNTEAFF. The CDR3 region has the DNA TGTGCCAGAAGCCGGGGACTTTTGAACACTGAAGCTTTCTTT. The gene calls are TRBV5-3 and TRBJ1-1, with D maybe TRBD1 (5 bases). TRBV5-3 is an open reading frame whose function is uncertain. The CDR3 spans 14 residues. V gave up 4 bases and J gave up 0 bases, with 10 bases separating them.

The gene calls are TRBV5-4 and TRBJ2-5, with 7 bases fitting TRBD1. J was trimmed by 2 bases and V by 7 bases; bases with no gene match: 2. This CDR3 has 12 amino acids. Germline V gene lookup returns CDR1 SGHNT and CDR2 YYREEE (reference sequence). The CDR3 spells CASGTEQETQYF. CDR3 bases: TGTGCCAGCGGGACAGAGCAAGAGACCCAGTACTTC.

Here the CDR3 reads CASRRIGLVEKLFF. The CDR3 DNA follows: TGTGCCAGCCGACGCATAGGACTTGTTGAAAAACTGTTTTTT. The chain uses TRBV27 and TRBJ1-4; no reliable D call. Trimming cost V 8 bases and J 7 bases, with 17 bases left between them. This CDR3 is built from 14 residues. The V gene's germline CDR1 is MNHEY and CDR2 SMNVEV (reference sequence).

The chain has TRBV20-1 and TRBJ2-7; 8 bases match TRBD1. Germline V gene lookup returns CDR1 DFQATT and CDR2 SNEGSKA (reference sequence). This CDR3 has 11 amino acids. The J segment lost 7 bases and the V segment lost 5 bases, leaving 4 bases of the junction unmatched. DNA for the CDR3: TGCAGTGCTCTGACAGGGGCTGAGCAGTACTTC. It translates to CSALTGAEQYF.

The rearrangement uses TRBV10-3 and TRBJ2-3; D call uncertain. Trimming cost V 10 bases and J 3 bases, with 14 bases left between them. Germline V lookup: CDR1 ENHRY, CDR2 SYGVKD. CDR3 length equals 13 residues. The CDR3 DNA reads as TGTGCCAGTGCGAATTTCCCTACAGATACGCAGTATTTT. It is translated as CASANFPTDTQYF.

This clone has a handful of counts. This chain connects TRBV28 to TRBJ1-1; tentatively, D is TRBD1 (5 bases). The CDR3 totals 14 residues. Trimming took off 2 bases at V and 6 bases at J, with 13 bases between the two ends. Germline V gives CDR1 MDHEN, CDR2 SYDVKM. Here the CDR3 DNA reads TGTGCCAGCAGTTTACTTTCAGGGCACTCTGAAGCTTTCTTT. It encodes CASSLLSGHSEAFF.

The chain carries TRBV7-2 and TRBJ2-5, with D possibly being TRBD1 (6 bases). This CDR3 contains 14 residues. V lost 6 bases, J lost 7 bases, and 18 bases lay in between. Germline V gives CDR1 SGHTA, CDR2 FQGNSA. CDR3 nucleotide sequence: TGTGCCAGCAGAAGCCCCGCGCAGGGGTGGACCCAGTACTTC. It translates to CASRSPAQGWTQYF.

The chain combines TRBV15 with TRBJ1-2; 12 bases agree with TRBD1. This CDR3 has 14 residues. The V and J ends lost 6 bases and 4 bases, in that order; junction bases with no gene match: 3. The V gene's germline CDR1 is LNHNV and CDR2 YYDKDF (reference sequence). The CDR3 sequence is CATSPGQGAYGYTF. CDR3 sequence (DNA): TGTGCCACCAGTCCGGGACAGGGGGCCTATGGCTACACCTTC. The variable domain in full, completed from reference TRBV15 and TRBJ1-2, reads DAMVIQNPRYQVTQFGKPVTLSCSQTLNHNVMYWYQQKSSQAPKLLFHYYDKDFNNEADTPDNFQSRRPNTSFCFLDIRSPGLGDTAMYLCATSPGQGAYGYTFGSGTRLTVV.

The CDR3 is CASSLNPRGAGETQYF. In DNA form, the CDR3 reads TGTGCCAGCAGCTTAAACCCTCGGGGGGCGGGTGAGACCCAGTACTTC. The genes are TRBV7-2 and TRBJ2-5, with a tentative D call TRBD2 (7 bases). V dropped 2 bases and J dropped 5 bases, with 18 bases sitting between them. There are 16 residues in the CDR3. The germline V gene has CDR1 SGHTA and CDR2 FQGNSA.

V and J are TRBV18 and TRBJ1-1; 7 positions match TRBD1. CDR3 length: 15 residues. CDR1 and CDR2 (germline): KGHSH, LQKENI. The junction had 6 bases not matched to a gene; V was cut back by 4 bases and J by 1 base. The DNA for the CDR3 is TGTGCCAGCTCACGTCAACAGGGGCCGAACACTGAAGCTTTCTTT. It is translated as CASSRQQGPNTEAFF.

For the CDR3, the DNA is TGTGCCAGCAGCTTAGGACTAGGGGCCGGGGAGCTGTTTTTT. Amino acid sequence: CASSLGLGAGELFF. V is TRBV7-6 and J is TRBJ2-2; D is perhaps TRBD2 (6 bases). CDR3 length: 14 residues. CDR1 and CDR2 from the germline V gene are SGHVS and FNYEAQ. Trimming stripped 1 base from V and 6 bases from J, with 9 bases between.

The V call is TRBV5-4, the J call TRBJ2-4; perhaps TRBD2 as D (6 bases). V was cut by 0 bases and J by 5 bases, with 15 bases left in between. Germline V gene sequence: CDR1 SGHNT, CDR2 YYREEE (reference sequence). CDR3 length equals 16 residues. CDR3 region: CASSLEAGTSENIQYF. The CDR3 nucleotides read TGTGCCAGCAGCTTGGAAGCGGGTACTAGTGAAAACATTCAGTACTTC.

The CDR3 here is CASSLLAPYYNEQFF. The CDR3 DNA is TGTGCCAGCAGCCTGTTGGCCCCTTACTACAATGAGCAGTTCTTC. The V call is TRBV9, the J call TRBJ2-1; D gene uncertain. V was shortened by 4 bases and J by 3 bases, with 14 bases between the two germline ends. This CDR3 has 15 amino acids. CDR1 is SGDLS, CDR2 YYNGEE, per germline.

This rearrangement joins TRBV6-5 to TRBJ2-7; D is perhaps TRBD2 (6 bases). The CDR3 runs 15 residues. V was pared by 10 bases and J by 3 bases, with 22 bases between. CDR1 and CDR2 from the germline V gene are MNHEY and SVGAGI. The CDR3 is CATHTGSWGGYEQYF. CDR3 coding DNA: TGTGCCACCCACACCGGGTCCTGGGGAGGCTACGAGCAGTACTTC.

The genes are TRBV7-9 and TRBJ2-3, with D unresolved. CDR1 SEHNR and CDR2 FQNEAQ come from the germline V gene (reference sequence). This CDR3 comprises 12 residues. V lost 5 bases and J lost 4, with 7 bases in between. The CDR3 sequence: CASSPRSDTQYF. The CDR3 DNA reads as TGTGCCAGCAGCCCGAGATCAGATACGCAGTATTTT.

This clone appeared a few times. The J gene is TRBJ1-5, the V gene TRBV6-5, with unresolved D. The CDR3 is made up of 13 amino acids. Germline CDR1 reads MNHEY; CDR2 reads SVGAGI. V was cut by 0 bases and J by 5 bases, with 5 bases left in between. The chain's CDR3 is CASSYSGDQPQHF. The CDR3 region has the DNA TGTGCCAGCAGTTACTCCGGTGATCAGCCCCAGCATTTT.

This clone showed up just a few times. CDR3 sequence: CASSYVDSNEQFF. The CDR3 nucleotides are TGTGCCAGCAGCTACGTAGACAGTAATGAGCAGTTCTTC. The chain links TRBV7-3 to TRBJ2-1; a weak D match, TRBD1 (5 bases). Germline loops: CDR1 SGHTA, CDR2 FQGTGA. The CDR3 length is 13 residues. Trimming pared 4 bases from V and 7 bases from J, leaving 11 bases between.

This clone showed up just a few times. The chain uses TRBV6-1 and TRBJ2-7; D unclear. Germline CDR1 and CDR2: MNHNS and SASEGT. This CDR3 has 14 residues. V lost 0 bases, J lost 1 base, and 7 bases lay in between. CDR3 nucleotide sequence: TGTGCCAGCAGTGAAGCCCCGGGTTCCTACGAGCAGTACTTC. Protein: CASSEAPGSYEQYF.

A single count supports this clone. The rearrangement joins TRBV2 to TRBJ1-6, with 7 positions matching TRBD1. The CDR3 spans 15 residues. Germline V gene lookup returns CDR1 SNHLY and CDR2 FYNNEI. With V trimmed by 7 bases and J by 8 bases, 11 bases remained unmatched. CDR3 nucleotide sequence: TGTGCCAGCACACTGACAGGGATTAGTGATTCACCCCTCCACTTT. Residues: CASTLTGISDSPLHF.

There are a few counts of this clone. The V and J genes are TRBV6-5 and TRBJ1-1; the D gene is possibly TRBD1 (6 bases). V lost 4 bases to trimming and J lost 8 bases, with 11 bases between them. The germline gives CDR1 MNHEY, CDR2 SVGAGI. This CDR3 spans 12 amino acids. Here the CDR3 reads CASSSITGEAFF. DNA for the CDR3: TGTGCCAGCAGTTCCATCACAGGGGAAGCTTTCTTT.

The chain uses TRBV5-1 and TRBJ2-5; D uncertain. V was cut by 4 bases and J by 5 bases, with 12 bases left in between. Per the germline V gene, CDR1 is SGHRS and CDR2 is YFSETQ. The CDR3 has 13 residues. CDR3 bases: TGCGCCAGCAGCGCGTATCCGAGGGAGACCCAGTACTTC. Amino acid sequence: CASSAYPRETQYF.

The chain couples TRBV5-6 to TRBJ2-7; 9 nucleotides align to TRBD1. Germline CDR1 and CDR2: SGHDT and YYEEEE. The CDR3 runs 14 residues. V lost 2 bases, J lost 3 bases, and 3 bases stayed unmatched. The CDR3 DNA follows: TGTGCCAGCAGCTTAGGGACAGGGAACTACGAGCAGTACTTC. This gives the protein CASSLGTGNYEQYF.